The 3 T cell receptor beta chains below all came from one sample that was sequenced in a study of T-cell reconstitution after alpha-beta-depleted transplantation in children. A TCRbeta library incorporating unique molecular identifiers was prepared. In TCRdb, the PCR reads were re-called with MiXCR into one record per CDR3 protein. The table records about 90,000 distinct CDR3 sequences, roughly 8% of them present only once. Sequences were derived from PBMCs from the stem cell graft donor, sampled from the stem cell graft. These receptors came from a human donor who donated a stem cell graft to a child with congenital amegakaryocytic thrombocytopenia.

This clonotype has ten or more counts. V and J are TRBV29-1 and TRBJ2-4, with D unclear. Germline V gene sequence: CDR1 SQVTM, CDR2 ANQGSEA. CDR3 length: 14 residues. V shed 2 bases and J shed 6 bases, with 14 bases lying between them. The chain's CDR3 is CSVEFFALGNIQYF. CDR3 DNA sequence: TGCAGCGTTGAATTTTTTGCCTTGGGAAACATTCAGTACTTC.

The table lists this clonotype with many counts. The chain recombines TRBV5-5 with TRBJ1-3; no clear D gene. V was shortened by 9 bases and J by 4 bases, with 14 bases between the two germline ends. This CDR3 is 13 amino acids long. Germline V CDR1 and CDR2: SGHKS, YYEKEE (reference sequence). The CDR3 DNA sequence: TGTGCCACCCGAGCGGCGGCGGGAAACACCATATATTTT. As protein: CATRAAAGNTIYF.

This clonotype was found many times. The rearrangement links TRBV5-8 to TRBJ2-5, with TRBD2 matching 11 bases. V lost 4 bases and J lost 9; bases outside the gene matches: 11. Germline lookup yields CDR1 SGHTS and CDR2 YDEGEE. The CDR3 is 15 residues long. The CDR3 here is CASSPRTSGPQAQYF. CDR3 nucleotide sequence: TGTGCCAGCAGCCCTCGGACTAGCGGGCCCCAGGCCCAGTACTTC.